Shown below are 18 T cell receptor beta chains from a single sample sequenced in a study of tumor and adjacent non-tumor tissue in lung cancer. The library came from three nested PCR rounds adapted from ARM-PCR protocols. One entry per CDR3 protein, called by TCRdb with MiXCR from the multiplex PCR reads. Among under 85,000 distinct CDR3 sequences listed, 76% were seen once. The template was RNA from unsorted bulk tissue. This non-tumor lung sample came from over 3 cm beyond the tumor edge. The sample comprised distant non-tumor lung tissue. All receptors derive from a man between 65 and 85 years old with non-small cell lung cancer.

V usage is TRBV29-1 and J usage is TRBJ2-3; D is perhaps TRBD2 (6 bases). The CDR3 covers 14 residues. The V end was cut by 7 bases, the J end by 2 bases, with 16 bases between. Per the germline V gene, CDR1 is SQVTM and CDR2 is ANQGSEA. CDR3: CSAARASDTDTQYF. The DNA of the CDR3 is TGCAGCGCCGCCAGGGCTAGCGACACAGATACGCAGTATTTT.

The chain is built from TRBV11-2 and TRBJ1-6; 7 positions agree with TRBD1. The V gene end was trimmed by 7 bases and the J gene end by 6 bases; junction bases not matched to a gene: 9. Germline lookup yields CDR1 SGHAT and CDR2 FQNNGV. The CDR3 contains 15 residues. In DNA form, the CDR3 reads TGTGCCAGCAACTCCGGGACAGCGTGTAATTCACCCCTCCACTTT. This codes for CASNSGTACNSPLHF.

This clonotype came up a few times. One end of the junction varies from germline; a read error may be responsible. The rearrangement uses TRBV4-3 and TRBJ2-3; TRBD2 is a possible D gene (5 bases). Germline V gene lookup returns CDR1 LGHNA and CDR2 YSLEER. This CDR3 comprises 14 residues. DNA for the CDR3: TGCGCCAGAAGCCAAGTTAGTTCCGGGGATAAGCAGTATTTT. Translating it yields CARSQVSSGDKQYF.

Comments on this clonotype: A much bigger clone sits one base away, suggesting this may be a read error. The chain has TRBV20-1 and TRBJ2-7; D is perhaps TRBD1 (8 bases). CDR1 and CDR2 (germline): DFQATT, SNEGSKA (reference sequence). This CDR3 has 13 residues. This CDR3 is CTAMRTGTNEQYF. Written as DNA, the CDR3 is TGCACTGCCATGAGGACAGGGACTAACGAGCAGTACTTC.

This clonotype was recorded a few times. This chain uses TRBV28 with TRBJ2-2; 7 bases map to TRBD2. Germline-derived CDR1 and CDR2 are MDHEN and SYDVKM. The CDR3 runs to 16 residues. The V segment lost 1 base and the J segment 0 bases; nucleotides outside the gene matches: 2. CDR3 residues: CASSLSLAANTGELFF. The DNA of the CDR3 is TGTGCCAGCAGTTTATCTCTAGCGGCGAACACCGGGGAGCTGTTTTTT.

With regard to this clonotype: Its ends do not fully match the called genes, so a read error is possible. The chain is built from TRBV6-1 and TRBJ2-7, with D perhaps matching TRBD1 or TRBD2 (5 bases each). The CDR3 runs to 12 residues. The V gene's germline CDR1 is MNHNS and CDR2 SASEGT. The CDR3 loop reads CASKGSTGGQYF. The CDR3, as DNA: TGCGCCAGTAAGGGGAGCACAGGTGGGCAGTACTTC.

In regard to this clonotype: At one end the junction does not follow the germline gene, possibly because of a read error. This sequence joins TRBV12-3 or TRBV12-4 and TRBJ2-7; TRBD1 aligns across 8 bases. This CDR3 has 14 residues. The DNA of the CDR3 is TGTGCCAGCAGTTTAAGGACAGGGTTCTACGAGCGGTACTTC. Amino acids: CASSLRTGFYERYF.

CDR3: CASSLISTEFNEQFF. The CDR3 DNA is TGTGCCAGCAGCTTAATCTCGACAGAGTTCAATGAGCAGTTCTTC. The V and J genes are TRBV13 and TRBJ2-1; D may be TRBD1 (5 bases). V shed 2 bases and J shed 6 bases, with 14 bases lying between them. Germline V lookup: CDR1 PRHDT, CDR2 FYEKMQ (reference sequence). The CDR3 is 15 residues long.

Concerning this clonotype: A much larger clone sits a single nucleotide away, making a read error possible. V and J are TRBV6-5 and TRBJ1-3; D unresolved. In germline, CDR1 is MNHEY, CDR2 SVGAGI. Trimming left V 6 bases short and J 3 bases short, with 12 bases between. This CDR3 contains 14 residues. Here the CDR3 reads CASSSGRGGNTIYF. CDR3 nucleotides: TGTGCCAGCAGCTCCGGACGGGGTGGAAACACCATATATTTT.

This clonotype was counted only a few times. Its ends do not fully match the called genes, so a read error is possible. V and J are TRBV27 and TRBJ2-2; 7 nucleotides match TRBD1. This CDR3 comprises 15 residues. CDR1 is MNHEY, CDR2 SMNVEV, per germline (reference sequence). CDR3 coding DNA: TGTGACAGCAGTTTCGGGACAGCTAACACCGGGGAGCTGTTTTTT. Translated, it gives CDSSFGTANTGELFF.

This clonotype was picked up many times. This chain uses TRBV5-5 with TRBJ2-1, with TRBD2 matching over 7 bases. The V and J ends lost 0 bases and 4 bases, in that order; junction bases with no gene match: 4. The CDR3 consists of 15 residues. CDR1 is SGHKS, CDR2 YYEKEE, per germline (reference sequence). The DNA of the CDR3 is TGTGCCAGCAGCTTGGATGGGGGGGGATACAATGAGCAGTTCTTC. This encodes CASSLDGGGYNEQFF.

In regard to this clonotype: An end of the junction does not agree with germline; a read error may underlie this. The J gene is TRBJ1-2, the V gene TRBV11-2; TRBD1 aligns across 8 bases. The germline gives CDR1 SGHAT, CDR2 FQNNGV. The CDR3 has 14 residues. CDR3 sequence reads: CVSSPTGDTYGYTF. In nucleotides, the CDR3 is TGTGTCAGCAGCCCGACAGGGGATACATATGGCTACACCTTC.

The rearrangement links TRBV12-3 or TRBV12-4 to TRBJ1-2; D is unresolved. Trimming stripped 4 bases from V and 10 bases from J, with 10 bases between. The CDR3 covers 11 residues. This CDR3 reads CASSSNEVYTF. The CDR3 DNA sequence: TGTGCCAGCAGTTCAAACGAAGTCTACACCTTC.

In this sample, this clonotype turned up many times. The chain carries TRBV6-2 or TRBV6-3 and TRBJ2-5; the D gene could be TRBD1 or TRBD2 (5 bases each). Germline V gene data show CDR1 as MNHEY and CDR2 as SVGEGT. Trimming shortened V by 8 bases and J by 4 bases, and 17 bases separated the two germline ends. This CDR3 is 14 amino acids long. The CDR3 sequence is CASGRPGTAETQYF. CDR3 DNA sequence: TGTGCCAGCGGCCGACCCGGGACGGCAGAGACCCAGTACTTC.

Note on this clonotype: A read error may produce the germline difference seen at one junction end. The V call is TRBV29-1, the J call TRBJ2-3, with D possibly being TRBD1 or TRBD2 (6 bases each). CDR3 size: 14 residues. Looked up from germline, CDR1 is SQVTM and CDR2 is ANQGSEA. Written as DNA, the CDR3 is TGCAGCGTTGTTATGGTAGGGGGGCCAGATACGCAGTACTTT. It encodes CSVVMVGGPDTQYF.

The gene calls are TRBV29-1 and TRBJ2-5, with TRBD1 identical over 7 bases. This CDR3 has 16 amino acids. CDR1 and CDR2 (germline): SQVTM, ANQGSEA. V lost 7 bases and J lost 2; bases outside the gene matches: 16. CDR3 sequence: CSAMPYLRTGQETQYF. Here the CDR3 DNA reads TGCAGCGCCATGCCCTACCTACGGACAGGTCAAGAGACCCAGTACTTC.

The chain recombines TRBV6-2 or TRBV6-3 with TRBJ1-1, with TRBD1 matching 8 bases. This CDR3 spans 13 amino acids. With 6 bases clipped from V and 12 bases from J, the junction kept 12 bases outside the gene matches. Germline loops: CDR1 MNHEY, CDR2 SVGEGT. DNA of the CDR3: TGTGCCAGCAGGGTCGGGACAGGAGGCGAAACTTTCTTT. Its translation: CASRVGTGGETFF.

A remark on this clonotype: Given a much more abundant clone one base away, this may be a read error. This chain links TRBV12-3 or TRBV12-4 with TRBJ2-1; TRBD2 matches at 11 bases. V dropped 7 bases and J dropped 9; count of bases not matched to a gene: 8. This CDR3 has 14 amino acids. CDR3 bases: TGTGCCAGCACCGTAGCGGGGGGGGGGAGTGAGCAGTTCTTC. Translated, it gives CASTVAGGGSEQFF.